This T cell receptor (beta chain) came from a study of cytomegalovirus exposure and HLA in healthy donors. Overall study findings and caveats: A list of 150 to 200 TCR beta chains associated with cytomegalovirus was given. Association of under 20,000 TCR beta sequences with HLA alleles was found at 0.05 false discovery rate in a later analysis.

Germline V gene lookup returns CDR1 SNHLY and CDR2 FYNNEI. Trimming removed 6 bases from V and 3 bases from J, with 15 bases in between. This CDR3 has 15 amino acids. Notes on this clone: Antigen: not known.

This PCR relied on a set of 60 Vbeta primers and 13 Jbeta primers. TCRdb's table, derived via immunoSEQ multiplex PCR, lists solely in-frame clones and lacks some. The profile shows about 120,000 clones, under 90% of them singletons. This sequence was found in a female donor in good health and CMV-seropositive. The sample consisted of PBMCs. The V call is TRBV2, the J call TRBJ1-5; D is possibly TRBD1 (6 bases). The CDR3 loop reads CASSLQGHYNQPQHF. DNA for the CDR3: TGTGCCAGCAGCCTACAGGGCCATTACAATCAGCCCCAGCATTTT.